This T cell receptor (beta chain) is drawn from a study of shared clonotypes between healthy human individuals (dated by TCRdb to about 2020). Describing the broader study: The cohort included three men and a couple of women between 18 and 49 years of age. To increase sequencing depth and limit assay-specific biases, different laboratories used diverse techniques to prepare libraries and sequence TCR repertoires. For each donor, three plates each were used for CD4 naive and CD4 memory, two plates were used for CD8 naive, and one plate was used for CD8 memory. Blood TCR repertoires of roughly 5 healthy adults were deeply sequenced to estimate repertoire size and the extent of clonotype sharing between individuals. Leukapheresis yielded between about 0.85 and 10 billion PBMCs per donor. The full study reports these points: Clonotypes shared by all four sorted-subset donors showed higher generation probabilities than non-shared clonotypes. When a few donors were compared, the shared fraction of clonotypes was about 5% for naive CD4, 3.5% to 4% for naive CD8, 2.3% for memory CD4, and 0.35% to 0.4% for memory CD8. Pairwise subsampling indicated that sequencing depth was expected to affect the degree of clonotype sharing among donors. Incomplete sequencing was indicated by rarefaction of sorted-subset datasets, despite the large sequencing depth. Only blood was sampled, and tissue TCR repertoires likely differ from those in blood. Because the study included only a small number of donors, the genetic and exposure-history diversity represented was limited. Naive subsets generally had larger estimated clonotype richness than memory subsets.

TCR CDR3 regions were amplified from genomic DNA by multiplex PCR using the deep immunoSEQ assay. Genomic DNA extracted from each cell subset was distributed evenly over all wells of several immunoSEQ 96-well plates, and each plate served as one replicate. Each replicate PCR for sorted subsets received roughly 200 ng genomic DNA, equal to tens of thousands of T cell genomes. The purified libraries were quantified using a Qubit 3.0 fluorometer, sized with a Bioanalyzer 2100, and then quantified again using the KAPA Library Quantification kit. Every immunoSEQ 96-well plate was sequenced on a separate single-read 150-cycle Illumina NextSeq 550 flow cell. In the authors' own workflow: Because the immunoSEQ output held only junctional sequences and lacked quality scores, the filtering could not match the filtering applied to full-length reads. Sequences were annotated with PyIR, a Python wrapper for IgBLAST v1.9, and V/J genes and CDR3 were assigned using IMGT germline references. Reads were filtered out if the reads had weak V/J assignments (E-value above 1e-6), no CDR3, stop codons, out-of-frame junctions, or ambiguous translated residues. A V3J clonotype was defined by an identical inferred V gene, J gene, and CDR3 amino acid sequence. To compute the percentage overlap between repertoires, the number of shared unique clonotypes was divided by the size of the smaller repertoire. RTK rarefaction, the Chao1 estimator, and Recon v2.1 estimates of unobserved clonotypes were used to assess repertoire richness. Generation probabilities for all TCRbeta clonotypes obtained by the gDNA method from a handful of donors were computed using OLGA. Drawn from immuneACCESS, this table holds only the in-frame rearrangements with V and J called that TCRdb kept. Clones are partly lost; checked studies trace under half to an unresolved V gene and leave the rest unexplained. The V and J calls and clone size come from that table; D and trimming were worked out from the DNA. The sample table records about 2 million clones; about 95% of these occur just once. Together, the top ten hold 1% to 1.5% of the sample.

Per the germline V gene (reference sequence), SEHNR is the CDR1 and FQNEAQ is the CDR2. The CDR3 holds 11 amino acids from the cysteine to the phenylalanine. The only DNA kept is the CDR3, 33 bases in frame from the first base. Trimming costs V 1 base and J 8 bases, and their ends lie 5 bases apart. CD8 naive samples consisted of CD45RO-negative cells that were positively selected for CCR7, yielding a CD45RA+CCR7+ population without TemRA cells. Donors were healthy HIV-negative adults with no recently reported acute infections or vaccinations. All donors were Caucasian adults living in Nashville, Tennessee, USA. Blood was collected by leukapheresis, and PBMCs were isolated by Ficoll-Histopaque density gradient centrifugation and then cryopreserved in liquid nitrogen vapor phase. Analytical flow cytometry was used to check the purity and quantity of each magnetically sorted T cell population. Genomic DNA was isolated from every sorted fraction and measured by UV absorbance on a Nanodrop 2000c.

Worth noting for this clone: Its antigen has not been determined. Qualities for individual bases were not recorded, and no much larger clone is one base off. Distinct nucleotide sequences in the sample also encode this CDR3.

The chain employs TRBV7-9 and TRBJ1-1, with the D gene call left open. The clonotype was recovered from a man aged 18 to 35 in good health. Sequenced input: naive CD8+ T cells sorted from blood. The sample's cell subset or site label, decoded: CD45RA+CCR7+. This receptor has the CDR3 CASSLGTEAFF. The DNA sequence follows: TGTGCCAGCAGCTTAGGGACGGAAGCTTTCTTT.